Listed here are 17 T cell receptor beta chains from one sample, sequenced in a study of shared clonotypes between healthy human individuals (dated by TCRdb to 2019 to 2021). The library relied on the immunoSEQ multiplex PCR assay. The source is immuneACCESS, and TCRdb retained only in-frame sequences with V and J called. Part of the clones is not carried over; for the studies checked, unresolved V genes explain less than half of this, and the remainder is unexplained. The sample table records approximately 97,000 clones; under 70% of these occur just once. The biggest ten clones account for over 35% of the sample. The material sequenced was memory CD8+ T cells sorted from blood. The cell subset or site label, read with the paper, signifies: CD45RO+ cells pooled with CCR7-negative TemRA cells. The receptors here all came from a man younger than 45 in good health.

This chain connects TRBV19 to TRBJ1-2; D is uncertain. Germline CDR1 and CDR2: LNHDA and SQIVND (reference sequence). With 5 bases removed from V and 4 bases from J, the gap between germline ends came to 17 bases. CDR3 length: 15 residues. CDR3 DNA sequence: TGTGCCAGTAGTCCCTTGGCTATGGTAGCCTATGGCTACACCTTC. Translated: CASSPLAMVAYGYTF.

Concerning this clone: Given a far larger clone just one base away, this is likely a sequencing read error. Other DNA sequences from this sample encode an identical CDR3 as well. The chain joins TRBV11-2 to TRBJ2-7; perhaps TRBD2 as D (6 bases). The CDR3 is 13 amino acids. Germline V gene data show CDR1 as SGHAT and CDR2 as FQNNGV. V was pared by 10 bases and J by 5 bases, with 18 bases between. The CDR3, as DNA: TGTGCCACGGGAGTTTCTTCGGTCCACGAGCAGTACTTC. This translates into CATGVSSVHEQYF.

V gene TRBV9 combines with J gene TRBJ2-5, with 12 bases fitting TRBD2. The J call is uncertain, as TRBJ2-7 better fits the DNA end. The CDR3 has 15 amino acids. Germline V gene sequence: CDR1 SGDLS, CDR2 YYNGEE. This CDR3 reads CASSETSGGSYEQYF. The CDR3 coding sequence is TGTGCCAGCAGCGAGACTAGCGGGGGATCCTACGAGCAGTACTTC.

The genes are TRBV28 and TRBJ2-1, with 11 bases identical to TRBD2. Germline values: CDR1 MDHEN, CDR2 SYDVKM. With 6 bases clipped from V and 2 bases from J, the junction kept 6 bases outside the gene matches. This CDR3 has 16 amino acids. In DNA, the CDR3 is TGTGCCAGCAGCCCTAGCGGGAGGCCTACCTACAATGAGCAGTTCTTC. This sequence encodes CASSPSGRPTYNEQFF.

This chain connects TRBV19 to TRBJ1-1; possible D gene TRBD1, 6 bases. Trimming removed 5 bases from V and 5 bases from J, with 18 bases in between. CDR1 LNHDA and CDR2 SQIVND come from the germline V gene (reference sequence). The length of the CDR3 is 15 residues. The CDR3 nucleotides are TGTGCCAGTAGTGCGCGGAACAGGGTTGTGACTGAAGCTTTCTTT. This encodes CASSARNRVVTEAFF.

This clone was seen more than once but under ten times. This chain joins TRBV10-1 and TRBJ2-7; TRBD2 aligns across 11 bases. The CDR3 extends over 13 amino acids. Germline V gene data show CDR1 as WNHNN and CDR2 as SYGVQD (reference sequence). V dropped 4 bases and J dropped 12; count of bases not matched to a gene: 8. The CDR3: CASSGLTSGKRYF. The CDR3 nucleotides are TGCGCCAGCAGTGGATTGACTAGCGGGAAGCGGTACTTC.

This clone was found a few times. J is TRBJ1-5 and V is TRBV19, with a tentative D call TRBD1 (5 bases). V was clipped by 4 bases and J by 0 bases, with 13 bases between them. The CDR3 extends over 16 amino acids. The germline gives CDR1 LNHDA, CDR2 SQIVND (reference sequence). CDR3 DNA sequence: TGTGCCAGTAGTACTACAGGTTCGCATAGCAATCAGCCCCAGCATTTT. Protein product: CASSTTGSHSNQPQHF.

The chain has TRBV5-1 and TRBJ2-7, with D perhaps TRBD2 (6 bases). The CDR3 sequence is 17 residues long. Germline V gives CDR1 SGHRS, CDR2 YFSETQ. Between the trimmed V and J ends, which lost 5 bases and 3 bases, there was a span of 24 bases. The CDR3 spells CASRGVDSGTSLYEQYF. The CDR3 nucleotides read TGCGCCAGCAGAGGAGTGGACTCCGGGACTTCCCTCTACGAGCAGTACTTC. The full variable domain, in which reference TRBV5-1 and TRBJ2-7 provide the parts outside the CDR3, is KAGVTQTPRYLIKTRGQQVTLSCSPISGHRSVSWYQQTPGQGLQFLFEYFSETQRNKGNFPGRFSGRQFSNSRSEMNVSTLELGDSALYLCASRGVDSGTSLYEQYFGPGTRLTVT.

The chain employs TRBV19 and TRBJ2-3; tentative D call: TRBD2 (6 bases). V lost 9 bases, J lost 2 bases, and 21 bases lay in between. In germline, CDR1 is LNHDA, CDR2 SQIVND (reference sequence). The length of the CDR3 is 16 residues. CDR3 residues: CASQLRGGTPTDTQYF. The CDR3 nucleotides are TGTGCCAGCCAACTGAGAGGAGGGACCCCCACAGATACGCAGTATTTT.

The chain links TRBV5-6 to TRBJ2-1; maybe TRBD2 (6 bases). Looked up from germline, CDR1 is SGHDT and CDR2 is YYEEEE. V gave up 4 bases and J gave up 8 bases, with 16 bases separating them. CDR3 length equals 14 residues. CDR3 nucleotides: TGTGCCAGCAGCCAGACTGGCCCGGGGGATGAGCAGTTCTTC. It yields the protein CASSQTGPGDEQFF.

V and J are TRBV5-1 and TRBJ2-7; possible D gene TRBD1, 5 bases. V lost 0 bases and J lost 1, with 8 bases in between. In germline, CDR1 is SGHRS, CDR2 YFSETQ. CDR3 size: 14 residues. CDR3 protein: CASSLAGLSYEQYF. The CDR3 region has the DNA TGCGCCAGCAGCTTGGCAGGGTTGTCCTACGAGCAGTACTTC.

The chain combines TRBV7-9 with TRBJ1-1; tentative D call: TRBD1 (5 bases). The CDR3 extends over 14 amino acids. The V and J ends lost 5 bases and 6 bases respectively, with 16 bases between them. In germline, CDR1 is SEHNR, CDR2 FQNEAQ (reference sequence). This CDR3 reads CASSPRSEGPEAFF. In DNA, the CDR3 is TGTGCCAGCAGCCCACGGTCGGAGGGGCCTGAAGCTTTCTTT.

This clone was counted only a few times. The chain recombines TRBV25-1 with TRBJ2-3; 9 bases map to TRBD1. The CDR3 extends over 18 amino acids. Germline V gives CDR1 MGHDK, CDR2 SYGVNS. The trim removed 3 bases at V and 1 base at J, leaving 11 bases unmatched. The CDR3 DNA is TGTGCCAGCAGTGAGAACAGGGGGCAAGGGTCTGGCACAGATACGCAGTATTTT. Translating gives CASSENRGQGSGTDTQYF.

This sequence joins TRBV7-9 and TRBJ2-7; 9 bases fit TRBD2. Germline V gene data show CDR1 as SEHNR and CDR2 as FQNEAQ (reference sequence). V dropped 1 base and J dropped 2; count of bases not matched to a gene: 9. The CDR3 is 17 amino acids. The CDR3 coding sequence is TGTGCCAGCAGCTTAGAGGCTAGCGGGATGTCCCCCTACGAGCAGTACTTC. The encoded protein is CASSLEASGMSPYEQYF.

V usage is TRBV28 and J usage is TRBJ2-5; D possibly corresponds to TRBD2 (5 bases). V shed 3 bases and J shed 2 bases, with 13 bases lying between them. CDR3 length equals 15 residues. Germline V gene sequence: CDR1 MDHEN, CDR2 SYDVKM. CDR3 DNA sequence: TGTGCCAGCAGTTTTGTTTCCAGCGGACAAGAGACCCAGTACTTC. Translation: CASSFVSSGQETQYF.

This clone has only one observation. In DNA form, the CDR3 reads TGTGCCAGCAGCCGCACTAGCGGGGTCTACAATGAGCAGTTCTTC. Protein: CASSRTSGVYNEQFF. The chain couples TRBV6-5 to TRBJ2-1; 10 positions agree with TRBD2. The ends lost 6 bases at V and 3 bases at J; junction bases unmatched: 5. Germline CDR1 and CDR2: MNHEY and SVGAGI. The CDR3 has 15 residues.

In DNA form, the CDR3 reads TGCGCCAGCAGCTTGGACAGGGGCGACTACAATGAGCAGTTCTTC. Protein sequence: CASSLDRGDYNEQFF. The rearrangement joins TRBV5-1 to TRBJ2-1; 7 bases are shared with TRBD1. Unmatched junction bases numbered 3, after V lost 0 bases and J lost 3 bases. In germline, CDR1 is SGHRS, CDR2 YFSETQ. The CDR3 contains 15 residues.